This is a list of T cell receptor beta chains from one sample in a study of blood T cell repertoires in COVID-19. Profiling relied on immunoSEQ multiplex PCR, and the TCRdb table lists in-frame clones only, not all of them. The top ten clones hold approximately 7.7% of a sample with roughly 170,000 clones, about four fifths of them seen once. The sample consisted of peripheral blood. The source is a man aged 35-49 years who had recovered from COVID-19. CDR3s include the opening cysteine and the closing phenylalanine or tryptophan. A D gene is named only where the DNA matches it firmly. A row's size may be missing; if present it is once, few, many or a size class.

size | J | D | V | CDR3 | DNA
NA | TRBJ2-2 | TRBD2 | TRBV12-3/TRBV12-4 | CASRLAGAGELFF | TGTGCCAGCAGACTAGCGGGGGCCGGGGAGCTGTTTTTT
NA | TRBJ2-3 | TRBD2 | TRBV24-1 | CATSDSQRDLTDTQYF | TGTGCCACCAGTGATTCTCAGCGGGACCTAACAGATACGCAGTATTTT
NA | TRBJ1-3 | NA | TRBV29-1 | CSVGEQGNSGNTIYF | TGCAGCGTTGGGGAACAGGGAAACTCTGGAAACACCATATATTTT
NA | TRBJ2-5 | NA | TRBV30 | CAWSARRVNKETQYF | TGTGCCTGGAGCGCCCGCAGGGTTAACAAAGAGACCCAGTACTTC
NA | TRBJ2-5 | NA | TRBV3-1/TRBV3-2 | CASGGAGLLETQYF | TGTGCCAGCGGGGGGGCGGGCCTCCTGGAGACCCAGTACTTC
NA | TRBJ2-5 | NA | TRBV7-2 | CASSRGDQETQYF | TGTGCCAGCAGCCGCGGGGACCAAGAGACCCAGTACTTC
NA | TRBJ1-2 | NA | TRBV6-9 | CASRNTGIYGYTF | TGTGCCAGCAGAAATACAGGGATCTATGGCTACACCTTC
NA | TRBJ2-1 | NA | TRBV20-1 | CSDRRVNEQFF | TGCAGTGATCGGAGGGTCAATGAGCAGTTCTTC
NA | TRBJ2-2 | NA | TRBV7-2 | CASREATVLNTGELFF | TGTGCCAGCAGGGAGGCCACAGTGCTAAACACCGGGGAGCTGTTTTTT
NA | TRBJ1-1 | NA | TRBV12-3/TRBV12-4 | CASSLMANTEAFF | TGTGCCAGCAGTTTGATGGCGAACACTGAAGCTTTCTTT
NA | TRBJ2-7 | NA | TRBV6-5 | CASSPNFYEQYF | TGTGCCAGCAGTCCGAACTTTTATGAGCAGTACTTC
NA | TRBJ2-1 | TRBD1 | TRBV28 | CASVPSGQGPECFF | TGTGCCAGCGTTCCATCGGGACAGGGCCCCGAGTGTTTCTTC
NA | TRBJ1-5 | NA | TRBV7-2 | CASSLTRSRGPQHF | TGTGCCAGCAGTCTTACACGGTCGCGGGGGCCCCAGCATTTT
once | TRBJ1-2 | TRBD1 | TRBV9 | CASSTQGINYGYTF | TGTGCCAGCAGCACACAGGGGATTAACTATGGCTACACCTTC
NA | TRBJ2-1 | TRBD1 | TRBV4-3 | CASSQGYRGQDEQFF | TGCGCCAGCAGCCAGGGATACAGGGGGCAGGATGAGCAGTTCTTC
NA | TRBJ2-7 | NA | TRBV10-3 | CAIIAGLSSYEQYF | TGTGCCATCATTGCAGGCTTAAGCTCCTACGAGCAGTACTTC
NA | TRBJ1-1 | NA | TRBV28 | CASRQDMGARNTEAFF | TGTGCCAGCAGACAGGACATGGGGGCTCGGAACACTGAAGCTTTCTTT
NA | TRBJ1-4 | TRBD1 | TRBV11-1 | CASSAQATQGSEKLFF | TGTGCCAGCAGCGCCCAGGCCACACAGGGGTCGGAAAAACTGTTTTTT
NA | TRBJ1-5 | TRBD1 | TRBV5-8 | CASSPRYRGGQPQHF | TGTGCCAGCAGCCCGAGATACAGGGGAGGTCAGCCCCAGCATTTT
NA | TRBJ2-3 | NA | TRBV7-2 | CASSFGGFTDTQYF | TGTGCCAGCAGCTTCGGAGGCTTTACAGATACGCAGTATTTT
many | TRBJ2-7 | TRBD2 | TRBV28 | CASSLGSSGSEQYF | TGTGCCAGCAGTTTAGGTTCCAGCGGGAGCGAGCAGTACTTC
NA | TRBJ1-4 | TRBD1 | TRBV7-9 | CASSLQGAGEKLFF | TGTGCCAGCAGCTTACAGGGGGCGGGAGAAAAACTGTTTTTT
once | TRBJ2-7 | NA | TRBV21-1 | CASSKRFTGSGVCEQYF | TGTGCCAGCAGCAAAAGGTTCACAGGTAGCGGGGTTTGCGAGCAGTACTTC
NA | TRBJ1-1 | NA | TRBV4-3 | CASSQDYAGLPTEAFF | TGCGCCAGCAGCCAAGATTACGCGGGGCTTCCGACTGAAGCTTTCTTT
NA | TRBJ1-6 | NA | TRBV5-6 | CASSLDSSYNSPLHF | TGTGCCAGCAGCTTAGACAGCTCCTATAATTCACCCCTCCACTTT
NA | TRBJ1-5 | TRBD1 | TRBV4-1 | CASSQGQGVQPQHF | TGCGCCAGCAGCCAAGGACAGGGTGTTCAGCCCCAGCATTTT
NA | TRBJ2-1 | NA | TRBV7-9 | CASSLGDNEQFF | TGTGCCAGCAGCTTAGGCGACAATGAGCAGTTCTTC
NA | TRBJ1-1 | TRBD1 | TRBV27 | CASSFLRQGLDTEAFF | TGTGCCAGCAGTTTCCTCAGACAGGGGCTGGACACTGAAGCTTTCTTT
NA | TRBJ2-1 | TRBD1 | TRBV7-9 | CASSNSGTVHNEQFF | TGTGCCAGCAGCAACTCAGGGACAGTGCACAATGAGCAGTTCTTC
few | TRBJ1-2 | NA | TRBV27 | CASSFGGSYTF | TGTGCCAGCAGTTTCGGGGGTAGCTACACCTTC
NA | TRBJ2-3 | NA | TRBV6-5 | CASSFQGTDTQYF | TGTGCCAGCAGTTTCCAGGGCACAGATACGCAGTATTTT
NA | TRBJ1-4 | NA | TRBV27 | CASSWYPTTNEKLFF | TGTGCCAGCAGCTGGTATCCTACAACTAATGAAAAACTGTTTTTT
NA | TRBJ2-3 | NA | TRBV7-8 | CASSYSSTTDTQYF | TGTGCCAGCAGCTATTCCAGTACCACAGATACGCAGTATTTT
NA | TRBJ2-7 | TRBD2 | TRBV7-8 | CASSPRTSGSSYEQYF | TGTGCCAGCAGCCCGAGAACTAGCGGGAGCTCCTACGAGCAGTACTTC
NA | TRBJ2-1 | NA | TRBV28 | CASRSAGQRDDEQFF | TGTGCCAGCAGATCCGCGGGACAGCGTGACGATGAGCAGTTCTTC
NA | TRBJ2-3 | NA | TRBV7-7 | CASSLGGGLSTDTQYF | TGTGCTAGCAGCTTAGGAGGCGGGTTGAGCACAGATACGCAGTATTTT
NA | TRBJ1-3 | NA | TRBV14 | CASSRDIGNTIYF | TGTGCCAGCAGCCGGGACATTGGAAACACCATATATTTT
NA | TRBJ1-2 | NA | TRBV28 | CASSFGGPNYGYTF | TGTGCCAGCAGTTTCGGGGGACCGAACTATGGCTACACCTTC
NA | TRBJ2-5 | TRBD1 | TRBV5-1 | CASSLAGTGKETQYF | TGCGCCAGCAGCTTGGCCGGGACAGGGAAGGAGACCCAGTACTTC
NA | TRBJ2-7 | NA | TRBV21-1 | CATMTPALTSGSSYEQYF | TGTGCCACCATGACTCCCGCCTTGACTAGCGGGAGCTCCTACGAGCAGTACTTC
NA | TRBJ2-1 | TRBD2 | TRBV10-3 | CAISDAGGYQGEQFF | TGTGCCATCAGTGACGCGGGAGGCTACCAGGGTGAGCAGTTCTTC
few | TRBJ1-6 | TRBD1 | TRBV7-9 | CASSGGTGGGNSPLHF | TGTGCCAGCAGCGGAGGGACAGGGGGCGGAAATTCACCCCTCCACTTT
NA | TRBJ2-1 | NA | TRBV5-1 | CASSLQGNEQFF | TGCGCCAGCAGCTTACAGGGCAATGAGCAGTTCTTC
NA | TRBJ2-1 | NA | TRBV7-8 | CASSLRWLSSYNEQFF | TGTGCCAGCAGCTTACGGTGGTTGAGCTCCTACAATGAGCAGTTCTTC
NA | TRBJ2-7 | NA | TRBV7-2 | CASSPVGGEMGYEQYF | TGTGCCAGCAGCCCCGTTGGAGGGGAAATGGGGTACGAGCAGTACTTC